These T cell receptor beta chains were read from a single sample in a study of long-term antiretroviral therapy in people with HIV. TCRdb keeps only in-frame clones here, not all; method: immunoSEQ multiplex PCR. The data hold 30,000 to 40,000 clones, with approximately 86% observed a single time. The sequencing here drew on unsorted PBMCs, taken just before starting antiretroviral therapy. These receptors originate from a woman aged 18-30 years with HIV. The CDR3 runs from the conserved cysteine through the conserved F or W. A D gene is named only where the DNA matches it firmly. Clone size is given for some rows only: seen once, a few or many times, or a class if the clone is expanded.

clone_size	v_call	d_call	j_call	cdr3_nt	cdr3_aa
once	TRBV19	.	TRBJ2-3	TGTGCCAGTAGTCATTTACGGGTACCACATGATACGCAGTATTTT	CASSHLRVPHDTQYF
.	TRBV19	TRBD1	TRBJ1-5	TGTGCCAGTAATACTCCACAGGGGGCGAAGGAGCCCCAGCATTTT	CASNTPQGAKEPQHF
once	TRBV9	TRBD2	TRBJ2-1	TGTGCCAGCAGCGGGGGGACTAGCGCATACAATGAGCAGTTCTTC	CASSGGTSAYNEQFF
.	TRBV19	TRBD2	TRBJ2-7	TGTGCCAGTAGTATCGGACTAGCGGGAGTCTACGAGCAGTACTTC	CASSIGLAGVYEQYF
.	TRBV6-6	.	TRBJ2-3	TGTGCCAGTTTGAGGAGTGCTAGCACAGATACGCAGTATTTT	CASLRSASTDTQYF
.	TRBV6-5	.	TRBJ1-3	TGTGCCAGCAGTTCCAGTACGGGCTCTGGAAACACCATATATTTT	CASSSSTGSGNTIYF
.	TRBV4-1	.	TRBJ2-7	TGCGCCAGCAGCCCTCGGTTGCCCTACGAGCAGTACTTC	CASSPRLPYEQYF
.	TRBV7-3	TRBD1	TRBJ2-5	TGTGCCAGCAGCTTTACAGGGGGGGAGACCCAGTACTTC	CASSFTGGETQYF
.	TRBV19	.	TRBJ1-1	TGTGCCAGTAGTATGCTCCGGACAGACGAAGCTTTCTTT	CASSMLRTDEAFF
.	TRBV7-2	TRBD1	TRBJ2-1	TGTGCCAGCAGCTTAATCGGGACAGGGGCCTACAATGAGCAGTTCTTC	CASSLIGTGAYNEQFF
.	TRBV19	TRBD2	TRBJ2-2	TGTGCCAGTAGTAGTAGCGGGACCGGGGAGCTGTTTTTT	CASSSSGTGELFF
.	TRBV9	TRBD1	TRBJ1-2	TGTGCCAGCAGCGCCACGACAGGGGTCTATGGCTACACCTTC	CASSATTGVYGYTF
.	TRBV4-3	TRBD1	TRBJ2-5	TGCGCCAGCAGCCATACCCCGGGACAGGGGGCGGCTAAGCAGTACTTC	CASSHTPGQGAAKQYF
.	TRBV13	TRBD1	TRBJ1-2	TGTGCCAGCAGCGCAGGGGGGACTCCTAACTATGGCTACACCTTC	CASSAGGTPNYGYTF
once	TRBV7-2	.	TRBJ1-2	TGTGCCAGCAGCCTAAGGACAGCTAACTATGGCTACACCTTC	CASSLRTANYGYTF